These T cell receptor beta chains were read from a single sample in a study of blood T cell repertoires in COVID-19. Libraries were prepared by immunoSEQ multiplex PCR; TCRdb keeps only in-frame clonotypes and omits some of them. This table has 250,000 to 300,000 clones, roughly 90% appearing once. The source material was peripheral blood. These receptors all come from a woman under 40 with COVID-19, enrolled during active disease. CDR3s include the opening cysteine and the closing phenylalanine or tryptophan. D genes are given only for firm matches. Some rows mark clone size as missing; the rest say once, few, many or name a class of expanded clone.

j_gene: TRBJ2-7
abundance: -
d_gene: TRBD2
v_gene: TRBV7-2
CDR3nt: TGTGCCAGCAGCTTGGCAGGGACTAGCACCTACGAGCAGTACTTC
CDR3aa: CASSLAGTSTYEQYF

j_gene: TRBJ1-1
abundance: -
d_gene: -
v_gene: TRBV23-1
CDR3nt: TGCGCCAGCAGTCCCTGGCCCTACACTGAAGCTTTCTTT
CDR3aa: CASSPWPYTEAFF

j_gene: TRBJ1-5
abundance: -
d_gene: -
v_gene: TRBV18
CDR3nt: TGTGCCAGCTCCCCGGCAGGGGCGGATCAGCCCCAGCATTTT
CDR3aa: CASSPAGADQPQHF

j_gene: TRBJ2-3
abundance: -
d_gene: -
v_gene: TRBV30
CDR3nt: TGTGCCTGGGCCGGAGGAGATACGCAGTATTTT
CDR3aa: CAWAGGDTQYF

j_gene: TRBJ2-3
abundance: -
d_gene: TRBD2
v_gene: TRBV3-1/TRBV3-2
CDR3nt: TGTGCCAGCAGCCGCTCTATCGGGGGGGATACGCAGTATTTT
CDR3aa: CASSRSIGGDTQYF

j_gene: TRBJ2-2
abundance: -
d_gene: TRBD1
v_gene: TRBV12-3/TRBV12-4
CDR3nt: TGTGCCAGCAGTGGACAGGGATTGAGGGAGCTGTTTTTT
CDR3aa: CASSGQGLRELFF

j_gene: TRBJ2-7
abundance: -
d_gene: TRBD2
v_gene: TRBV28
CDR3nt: TGTGCCAGCAGTTTTTCCTATAGCGGGAGGGAAACCTACGAGCAGTACTTC
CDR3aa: CASSFSYSGRETYEQYF

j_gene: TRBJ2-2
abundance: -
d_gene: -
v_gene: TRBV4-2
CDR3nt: TGTGCCAGCAGCCCTAACGGGAGGAACACCGGGGAGCTGTTTTTT
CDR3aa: CASSPNGRNTGELFF

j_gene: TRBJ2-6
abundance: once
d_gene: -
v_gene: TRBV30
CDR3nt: TGTGCCTGGAGGCAAAAAGGGGGGGCGGCTGGGGCCAACGTCCTGACTTTC
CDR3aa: CAWRQKGGAAGANVLTF

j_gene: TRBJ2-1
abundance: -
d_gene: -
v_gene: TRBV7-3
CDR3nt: TGTGCCAGCAGCTTAGGGAGGTACAATGAGCAGTTCTTC
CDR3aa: CASSLGRYNEQFF